This paragraph covers one T cell receptor (beta chain) sequence. Its target is unknown. This record comes from a study of blood T cells in healthy people across ages. Study results and limitations: Per million T cells, the diversity of TCR beta decreased roughly linearly as age advanced. Calculation of diversity from one million T cells yielded estimates considered to be underestimates. Because sorting was not performed, PBMCs prevented conclusive naive versus antigen-experienced comparison.

PCR was performed a second time for about 7 to 12 cycles using a sample-barcoded 5' primer and a J-beta primer mix. One entry per CDR3 protein, called by TCRdb with MiXCR from the 5' RACE reads. Of around 800,000 distinct CDR3 sequences detected, about 55% appear once; the ten largest clones hold roughly 40%. This receptor was obtained from a man older than 75 in good health. Sample: blood.

The CDR3 region has the DNA TGTGCCACCAGTGGGGGCCAGGCGGGGGGCGATGAAAAACTGTTTTTT. It translates to CATSGGQAGGDEKLFF. V usage is TRBV24-1 and J usage is TRBJ1-4, with a tentative D call TRBD1 (6 bases). V lost 5 bases, J lost 6 bases, and 18 bases lay in between. The CDR3 spans 16 residues. In germline, CDR1 is KGHDR, CDR2 SFDVKD.